The clone carrying this TCR beta chain was seen a few times. Antigen specificity is unknown. This sample was taken from a study of early stage breast cancer tumors. Overall study findings and caveats: Compared with adjacent normal breast tissue, tumors showed about 2.5-fold greater T cell density and higher clonality. Comparing each tissue with blood distinguished tumor from normal in 14 of 16 patients.

Each sample had two DNA replicates, roughly 0.48 ug blood or roughly 1.6 ug tissue. Only in-frame clones appear in the TCRdb table, and some are missing; sequencing was by immunoSEQ multiplex PCR. The table lists around 60,000 clones, over 65% of them singletons. The CDR3 consists of 15 residues. With 0 bases removed from V and 0 bases from J, the gap between germline ends came to 11 bases. Germline CDR1 is GTSNPN and CDR2 is SVGIG (reference sequence). The chain recombines TRBV30 with TRBJ1-1; D possibly corresponds to TRBD1 (6 bases). The origin of this receptor is a person between 30 and 45 years old with breast cancer. The sequenced sample consisted of blood. For the CDR3, the DNA is TGTGCCTGGAGTGTACGAGGGGGAGTGAACACTGAAGCTTTCTTT. This sequence encodes CAWSVRGGVNTEAFF. Full variable domain (missing parts from reference TRBV30 and TRBJ1-1): SQTIHQWPATLVQPVGSPLSLECTVEGTSNPNLYWYRQAAGRGLQLLFYSVGIGQISSEVPQNLSASRPQDRQFILSSKKLLLSDSGFYLCAWSVRGGVNTEAFFGQGTRLTVV.